This TCR beta chain is drawn from a study of PD-1 blockade in classical Hodgkin lymphoma. Specified time point: cycle 4 day 1 (C4D1), after six to seven weeks of nivolumab. With no exception, relapse followed autologous stem cell transplantation in all patients, and brentuximab vedotin exposure varied. Negative selection with magnetic separation was used to purify CD4+ T cells from thawed PBMCs. V shed 6 bases, J shed 4 bases, and the junction held 7 bases outside the gene matches. The germline V gene encodes CDR1 MNHNY and CDR2 SVGAGI (reference sequence). This CDR3 region has 14 residues. Method: immunoSEQ multiplex PCR; TCRdb's copy keeps in-frame clones and lacks some. Here the sample spans fewer than 25,000 clones, 75% to 90% being singletons.

This clonotype was obtained from a human donor with classical Hodgkin lymphoma. The sequenced sample was CD4+ T cells from blood, obtained before the fourth cycle of nivolumab. The chain couples TRBV6-6 to TRBJ1-2, with 8 bases matching TRBD1. The CDR3 DNA follows: TGTGCCAGCAGAAAAGACAGGGGTGGCTATGGCTACACCTTC. Its translation: CASRKDRGGYGYTF.